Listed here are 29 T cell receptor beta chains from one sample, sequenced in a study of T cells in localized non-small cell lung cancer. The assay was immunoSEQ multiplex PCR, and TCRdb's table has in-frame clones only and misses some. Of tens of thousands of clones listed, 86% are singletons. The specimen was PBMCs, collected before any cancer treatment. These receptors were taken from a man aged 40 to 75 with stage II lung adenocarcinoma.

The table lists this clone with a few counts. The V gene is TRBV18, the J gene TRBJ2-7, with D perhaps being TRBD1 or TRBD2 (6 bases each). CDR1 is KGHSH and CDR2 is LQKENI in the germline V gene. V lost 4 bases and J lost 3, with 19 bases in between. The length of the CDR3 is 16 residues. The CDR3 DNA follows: TGTGCCAGCTCACGCGTTCACGGGGGCCCCGACTACGAGCAGTACTTC. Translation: CASSRVHGGPDYEQYF. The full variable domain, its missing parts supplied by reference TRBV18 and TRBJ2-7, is NAGVMQNPRHLVRRRGQEARLRCSPMKGHSHVYWYRQLPEEGLKFMVYLQKENIIDESGMPKERFSAEFPKEGPSILRIQQVVRGDSAAYFCASSRVHGGPDYEQYFGPGTRLTVT.

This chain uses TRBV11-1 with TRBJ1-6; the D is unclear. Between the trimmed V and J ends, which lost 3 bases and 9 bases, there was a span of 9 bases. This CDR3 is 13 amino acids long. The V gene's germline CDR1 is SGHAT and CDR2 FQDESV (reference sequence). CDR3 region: CASSLGTFSPLHF. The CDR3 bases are TGTGCCAGCAGCTTGGGCACCTTTTCACCCCTCCACTTT.

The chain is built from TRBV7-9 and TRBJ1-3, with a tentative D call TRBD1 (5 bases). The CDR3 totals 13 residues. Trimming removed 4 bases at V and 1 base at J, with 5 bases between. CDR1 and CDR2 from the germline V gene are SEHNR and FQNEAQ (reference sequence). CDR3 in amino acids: CASSSGSGNTIYF. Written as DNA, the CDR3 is TGTGCCAGCAGCTCAGGGTCTGGAAACACCATATATTTT.

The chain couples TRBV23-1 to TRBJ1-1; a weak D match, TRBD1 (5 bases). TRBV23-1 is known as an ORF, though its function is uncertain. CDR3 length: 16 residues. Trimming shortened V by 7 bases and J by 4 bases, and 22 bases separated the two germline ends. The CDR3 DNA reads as TGCGCCAGCACCGAGAGGGAATACGGCGGGGGCACTGAAGCTTTCTTT. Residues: CASTEREYGGGTEAFF.

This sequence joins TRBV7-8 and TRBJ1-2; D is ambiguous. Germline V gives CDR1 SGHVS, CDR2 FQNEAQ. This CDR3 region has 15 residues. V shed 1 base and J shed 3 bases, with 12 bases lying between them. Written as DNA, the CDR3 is TGTGCCAGCAGCTTAGGACTTGCCACAGACTATGGCTACACCTTC. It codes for CASSLGLATDYGYTF.

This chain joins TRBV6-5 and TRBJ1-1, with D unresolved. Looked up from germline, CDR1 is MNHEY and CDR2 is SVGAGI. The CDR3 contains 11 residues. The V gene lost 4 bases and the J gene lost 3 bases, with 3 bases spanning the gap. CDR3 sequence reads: CASSLDTEAFF. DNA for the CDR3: TGTGCCAGCAGTTTGGACACTGAAGCTTTCTTT.

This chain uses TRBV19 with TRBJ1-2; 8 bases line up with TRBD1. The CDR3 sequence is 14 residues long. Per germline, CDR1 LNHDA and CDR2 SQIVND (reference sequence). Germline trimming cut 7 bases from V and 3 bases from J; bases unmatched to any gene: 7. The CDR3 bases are TGTGCCAGTAAGGGCGGGACAGGCGACTATGGCTACACCTTC. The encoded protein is CASKGGTGDYGYTF.

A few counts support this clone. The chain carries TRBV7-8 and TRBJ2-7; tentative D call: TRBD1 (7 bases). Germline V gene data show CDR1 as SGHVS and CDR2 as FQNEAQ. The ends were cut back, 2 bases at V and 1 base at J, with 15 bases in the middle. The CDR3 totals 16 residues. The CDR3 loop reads CASSLSAGGLSYEQYF. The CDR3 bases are TGTGCCAGCAGCTTAAGCGCAGGGGGGCTATCCTACGAGCAGTACTTC.

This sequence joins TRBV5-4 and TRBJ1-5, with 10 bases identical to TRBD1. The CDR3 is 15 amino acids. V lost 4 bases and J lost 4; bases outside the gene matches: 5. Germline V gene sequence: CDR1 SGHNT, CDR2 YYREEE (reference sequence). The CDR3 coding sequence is TGTGCCAGCAGCAGGGACAGGGGAGTTAATCAGCCCCAGCATTTT. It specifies CASSRDRGVNQPQHF.

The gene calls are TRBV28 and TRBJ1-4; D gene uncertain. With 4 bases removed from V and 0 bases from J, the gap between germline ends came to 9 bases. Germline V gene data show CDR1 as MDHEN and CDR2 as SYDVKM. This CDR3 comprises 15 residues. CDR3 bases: TGTGCCAGCAGTTCAGAGTACTCAACTAATGAAAAACTGTTTTTT. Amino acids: CASSSEYSTNEKLFF. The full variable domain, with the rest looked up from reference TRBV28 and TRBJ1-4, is DVKVTQSSRYLVKRTGEKVFLECVQDMDHENMFWYRQDPGLGLRLIYFSYDVKMKEKGDIPEGYSVSREKKERFSLILESASTNQTSMYLCASSSEYSTNEKLFFGSGTQLSVL.

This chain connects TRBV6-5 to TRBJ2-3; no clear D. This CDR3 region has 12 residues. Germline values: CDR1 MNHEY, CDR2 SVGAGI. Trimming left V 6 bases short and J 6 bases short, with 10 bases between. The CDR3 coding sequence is TGTGCCAGCAGCCAGACTGGGGATACGCAGTATTTT. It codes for CASSQTGDTQYF.

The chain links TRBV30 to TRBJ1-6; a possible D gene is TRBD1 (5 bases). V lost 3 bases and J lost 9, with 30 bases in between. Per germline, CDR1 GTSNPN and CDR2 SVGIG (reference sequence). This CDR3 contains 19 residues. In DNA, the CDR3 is TGTGCCTGGAGCTTGGGGACCCACGGGGGACGCTATCGAGGTTCACCCCTCCACTTT. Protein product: CAWSLGTHGGRYRGSPLHF. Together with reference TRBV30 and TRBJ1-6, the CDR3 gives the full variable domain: SQTIHQWPATLVQPVGSPLSLECTVEGTSNPNLYWYRQAAGRGLQLLFYSVGIGQISSEVPQNLSASRPQDRQFILSSKKLLLSDSGFYLCAWSLGTHGGRYRGSPLHFGNGTRLTVT.

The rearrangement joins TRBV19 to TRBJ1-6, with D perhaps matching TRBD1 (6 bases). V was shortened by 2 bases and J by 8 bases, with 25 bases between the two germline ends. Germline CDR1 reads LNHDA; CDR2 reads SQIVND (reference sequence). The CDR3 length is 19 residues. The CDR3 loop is CASSITRTARSLSHSPLHF. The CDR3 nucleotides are TGTGCCAGTAGTATAACGAGGACAGCGAGAAGTCTCTCCCATTCACCCCTCCACTTT.

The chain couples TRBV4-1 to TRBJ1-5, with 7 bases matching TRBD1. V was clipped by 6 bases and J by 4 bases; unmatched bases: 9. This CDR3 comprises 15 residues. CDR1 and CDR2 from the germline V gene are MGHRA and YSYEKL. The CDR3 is CASSPTGTVNQPQHF. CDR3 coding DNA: TGCGCCAGCAGTCCGACTGGGACAGTAAATCAGCCCCAGCATTTT.

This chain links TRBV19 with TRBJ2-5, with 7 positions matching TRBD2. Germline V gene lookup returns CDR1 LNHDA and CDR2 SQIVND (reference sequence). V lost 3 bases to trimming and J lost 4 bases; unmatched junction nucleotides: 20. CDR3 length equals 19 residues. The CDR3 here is CASSIPSGAPEGIRETQYF. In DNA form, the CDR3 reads TGTGCCAGTAGTATCCCCAGCGGGGCTCCAGAGGGGATTCGAGAGACCCAGTACTTC.

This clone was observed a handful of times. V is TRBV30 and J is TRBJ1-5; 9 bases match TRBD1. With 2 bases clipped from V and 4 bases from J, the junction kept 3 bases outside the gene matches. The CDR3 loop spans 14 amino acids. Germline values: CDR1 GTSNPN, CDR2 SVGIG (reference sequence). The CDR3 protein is CAWSRDRDNQPQHF. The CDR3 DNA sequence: TGTGCCTGGAGTCGGGACAGGGATAATCAGCCCCAGCATTTT.

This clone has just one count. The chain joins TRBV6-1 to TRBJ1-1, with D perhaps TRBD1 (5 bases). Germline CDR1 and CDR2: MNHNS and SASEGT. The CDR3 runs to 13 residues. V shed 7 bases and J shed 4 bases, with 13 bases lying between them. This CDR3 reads CASTSPGGTEAFF. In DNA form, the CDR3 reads TGTGCCAGCACCTCCCCCGGGGGCACTGAAGCTTTCTTT.

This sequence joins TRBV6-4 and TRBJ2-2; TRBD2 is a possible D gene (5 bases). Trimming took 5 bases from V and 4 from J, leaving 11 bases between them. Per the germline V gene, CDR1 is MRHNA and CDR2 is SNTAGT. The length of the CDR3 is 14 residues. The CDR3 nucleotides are TGTGCCAGCAGTAGAGGGTATGGCACCGGGGAGCTGTTTTTT. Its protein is CASSRGYGTGELFF.

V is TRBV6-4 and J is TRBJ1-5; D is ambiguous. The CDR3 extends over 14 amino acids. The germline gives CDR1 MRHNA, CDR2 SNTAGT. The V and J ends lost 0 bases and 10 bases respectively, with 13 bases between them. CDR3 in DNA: TGTGCCAGCAGTGACTCGGGGTCTGGGGATCCCCAGCATTTT. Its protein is CASSDSGSGDPQHF.

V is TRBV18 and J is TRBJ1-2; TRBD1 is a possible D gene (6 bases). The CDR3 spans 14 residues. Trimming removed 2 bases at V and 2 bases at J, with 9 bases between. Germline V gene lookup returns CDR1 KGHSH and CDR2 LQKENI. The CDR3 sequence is CASSPGGGNYGYTF. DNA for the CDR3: TGTGCCAGCTCACCAGGGGGCGGAAACTATGGCTACACCTTC. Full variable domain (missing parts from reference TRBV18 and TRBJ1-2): NAGVMQNPRHLVRRRGQEARLRCSPMKGHSHVYWYRQLPEEGLKFMVYLQKENIIDESGMPKERFSAEFPKEGPSILRIQQVVRGDSAAYFCASSPGGGNYGYTFGSGTRLTVV.

The DNA for the CDR3 is TGCAGTGCCCTGGCTGACGACGAGCAGTACGTC. This codes for CSALADDEQYV. The J gene is TRBJ2-7, the V gene TRBV20-1; D is unresolved. In germline, CDR1 is DFQATT, CDR2 SNEGSKA (reference sequence). The CDR3 has 11 amino acids. Deletions cut 6 bases from V and 5 bases from J, with 11 bases between.

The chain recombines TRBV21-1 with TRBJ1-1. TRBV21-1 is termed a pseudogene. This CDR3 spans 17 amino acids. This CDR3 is CASSSGFLGVLNTEAFF. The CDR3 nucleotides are TGTGCCAGCAGCAGTGGGTTTTTGGGTGTCTTGAACACTGAAGCTTTCTTT.

CDR3 nucleotide sequence: TGTGCCAGCAGCTTGACGACAGGGAGAACGACTGGGGCCAACGTCCTGACTTTC. It translates to CASSLTTGRTTGANVLTF. This chain connects TRBV13 to TRBJ2-6; 7 nucleotides agree with TRBD1. This CDR3 has 18 amino acids. Trimming removed 3 bases from V and 2 bases from J; junction bases left unmatched: 10. Germline CDR1 and CDR2: PRHDT and FYEKMQ (reference sequence).

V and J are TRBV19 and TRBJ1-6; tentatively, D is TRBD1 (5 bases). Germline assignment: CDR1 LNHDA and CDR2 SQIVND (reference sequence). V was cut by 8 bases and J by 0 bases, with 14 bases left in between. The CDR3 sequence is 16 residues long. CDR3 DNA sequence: TGTGCCAGTCATTGGGACGGCCGCTCCTATAATTCACCCCTCCACTTT. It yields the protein CASHWDGRSYNSPLHF.

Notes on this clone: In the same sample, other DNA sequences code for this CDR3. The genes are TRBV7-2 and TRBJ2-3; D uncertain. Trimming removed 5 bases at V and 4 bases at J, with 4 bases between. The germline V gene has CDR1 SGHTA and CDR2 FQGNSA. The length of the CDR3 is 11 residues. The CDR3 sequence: CASSLADTQYF. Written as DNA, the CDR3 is TGTGCCAGCAGCCTCGCAGATACGCAGTATTTT.

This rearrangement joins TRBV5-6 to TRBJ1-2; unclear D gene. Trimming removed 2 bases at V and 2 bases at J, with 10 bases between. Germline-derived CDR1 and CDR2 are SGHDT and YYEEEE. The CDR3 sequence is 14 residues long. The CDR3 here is CASSFSPENYGYTF. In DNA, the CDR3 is TGTGCCAGCAGCTTCTCTCCAGAGAACTATGGCTACACCTTC.

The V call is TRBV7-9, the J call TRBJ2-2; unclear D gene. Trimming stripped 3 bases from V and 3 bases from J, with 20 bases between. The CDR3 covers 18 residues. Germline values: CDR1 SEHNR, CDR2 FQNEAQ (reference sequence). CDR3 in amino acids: CASSLDLGRLRDTGELFF. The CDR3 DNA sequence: TGTGCCAGCAGCTTGGATCTGGGAAGGTTGAGAGACACCGGGGAGCTGTTTTTT.

The CDR3 loop reads CASKGSFGSNQPQHF. CDR3 DNA: TGTGCCAGCAAAGGTAGTTTCGGTAGCAATCAGCCCCAGCATTTT. The J gene is TRBJ1-5, the V gene TRBV6-5; D is unclear. Trimming stripped 7 bases from V and 0 bases from J, with 13 bases between. Germline V lookup: CDR1 MNHEY, CDR2 SVGAGI. The CDR3 sequence is 15 residues long.

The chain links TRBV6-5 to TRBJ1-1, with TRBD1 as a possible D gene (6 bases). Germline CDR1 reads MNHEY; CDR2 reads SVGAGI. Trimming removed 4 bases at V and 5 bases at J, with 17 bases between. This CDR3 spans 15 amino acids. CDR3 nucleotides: TGTGCCAGCAGTTCAGAAGGGGGGTTGGTGACTGAAGCTTTCTTT. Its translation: CASSSEGGLVTEAFF.